This T cell receptor beta chain came from a study of blood T cell repertoires in COVID-19. The wider study: Samples of COVID-19 (acute and convalescent) were obtained from the United States, Italy and Spain. PBMCs, B-cell-depleted T cells, or T cells provided the cDNA or gDNA that made up the material.

This CDR3 is 16 amino acids long. Original processing methods: Researchers report that nucleated cell counts were estimated from reference gene primer amplification. Only in-frame clones appear in the TCRdb table, and some are missing; sequencing was by immunoSEQ multiplex PCR. The D gene and trimming were derived from the DNA, and the V and J assignments and clone size from that table. The table lists 70,000 or so clones, around 90% of them singletons, with more than 6.5% in the top ten. This clone was seen only once. This chain uses TRBV1 with TRBJ2-6; the table calls TRBD1, which could not be checked here. TRBV1 is assigned pseudogene status. Sequencing was carried out using peripheral blood. The receptor was derived from a woman older than 75 with active COVID-19. The CDR3 DNA reads as TGCACCAGCAGCCACGGACAAACCTCTGGGGCCAACGTCCTGACTTTC. It encodes CTSSHGQTSGANVLTF.